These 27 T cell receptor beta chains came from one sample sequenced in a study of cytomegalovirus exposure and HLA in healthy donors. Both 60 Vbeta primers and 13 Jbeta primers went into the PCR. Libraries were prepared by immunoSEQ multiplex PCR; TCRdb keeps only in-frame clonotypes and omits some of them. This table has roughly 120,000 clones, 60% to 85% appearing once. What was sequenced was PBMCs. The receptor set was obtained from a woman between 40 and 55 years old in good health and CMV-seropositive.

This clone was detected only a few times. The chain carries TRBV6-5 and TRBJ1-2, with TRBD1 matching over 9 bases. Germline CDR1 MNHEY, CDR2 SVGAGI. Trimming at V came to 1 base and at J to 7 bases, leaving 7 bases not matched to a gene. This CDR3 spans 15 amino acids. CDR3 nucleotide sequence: TGTGCCAGCAGTTACTACGCCGGGACAGGGCTTGGCTACACCTTC. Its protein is CASSYYAGTGLGYTF.

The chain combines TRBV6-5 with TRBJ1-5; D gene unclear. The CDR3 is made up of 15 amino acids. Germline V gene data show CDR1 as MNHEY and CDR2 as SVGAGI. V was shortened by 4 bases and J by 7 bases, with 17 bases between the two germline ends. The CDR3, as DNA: TGTGCCAGCAGTTCCTGGGGAGGGAAAGGGCAGCCCCAGCATTTT. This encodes CASSSWGGKGQPQHF.

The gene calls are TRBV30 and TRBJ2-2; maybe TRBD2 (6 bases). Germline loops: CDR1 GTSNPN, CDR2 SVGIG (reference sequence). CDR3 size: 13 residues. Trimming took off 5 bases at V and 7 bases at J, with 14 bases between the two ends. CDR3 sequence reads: CAWSGLRGGELFF. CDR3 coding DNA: TGTGCCTGGTCGGGACTTCGGGGCGGGGAGCTGTTTTTT.

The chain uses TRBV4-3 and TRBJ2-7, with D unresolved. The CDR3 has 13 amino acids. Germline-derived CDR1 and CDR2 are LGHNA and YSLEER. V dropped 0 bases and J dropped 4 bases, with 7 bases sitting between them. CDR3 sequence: CASSQDRRYEQYF. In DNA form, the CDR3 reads TGCGCCAGCAGCCAAGACCGTCGGTACGAGCAGTACTTC.

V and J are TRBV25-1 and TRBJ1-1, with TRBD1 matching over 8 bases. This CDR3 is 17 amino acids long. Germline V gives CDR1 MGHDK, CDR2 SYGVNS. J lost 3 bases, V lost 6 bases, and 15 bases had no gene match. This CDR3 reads CASSLAGLQGGYTEAFF. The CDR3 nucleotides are TGTGCCAGCAGCTTAGCCGGGCTACAGGGGGGTTACACTGAAGCTTTCTTT.

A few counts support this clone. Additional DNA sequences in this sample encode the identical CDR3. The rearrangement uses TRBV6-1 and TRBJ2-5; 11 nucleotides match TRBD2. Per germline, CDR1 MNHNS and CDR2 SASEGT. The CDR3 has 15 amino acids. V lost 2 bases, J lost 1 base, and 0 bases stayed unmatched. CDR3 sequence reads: CASSELAGGQETQYF. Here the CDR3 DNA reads TGTGCCAGCAGTGAACTAGCGGGGGGCCAAGAGACCCAGTACTTC.

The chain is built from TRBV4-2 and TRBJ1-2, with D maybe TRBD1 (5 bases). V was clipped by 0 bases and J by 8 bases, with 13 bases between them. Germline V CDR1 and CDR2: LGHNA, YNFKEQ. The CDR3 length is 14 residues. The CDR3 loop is CASSQEGRVGGYTF. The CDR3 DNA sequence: TGTGCCAGCAGCCAAGAGGGCAGGGTCGGAGGCTACACCTTC.

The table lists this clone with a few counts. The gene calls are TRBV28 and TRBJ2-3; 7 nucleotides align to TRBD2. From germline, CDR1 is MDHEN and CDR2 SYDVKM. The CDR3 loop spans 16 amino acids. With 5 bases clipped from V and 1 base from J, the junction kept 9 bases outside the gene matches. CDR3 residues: CASSGTSEIRTDTQYF. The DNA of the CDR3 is TGTGCCAGCAGTGGAACTAGCGAGATTCGCACAGATACGCAGTATTTT.

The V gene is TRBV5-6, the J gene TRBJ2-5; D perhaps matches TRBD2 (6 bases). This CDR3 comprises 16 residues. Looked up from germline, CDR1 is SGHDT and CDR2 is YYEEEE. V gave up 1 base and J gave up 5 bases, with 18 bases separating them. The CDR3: CASSLKGRNLRETQYF. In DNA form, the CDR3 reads TGTGCCAGCAGCTTGAAAGGGAGGAATTTAAGGGAGACCCAGTACTTC.

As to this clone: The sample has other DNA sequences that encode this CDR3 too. CDR3 region: CASSPLGDTEAFF. CDR3 nucleotides: TGTGCCAGCTCACCGTTAGGGGACACTGAAGCTTTCTTT. The V call is TRBV18, the J call TRBJ1-1; D perhaps matches TRBD1 (5 bases). The CDR3 has 13 residues. The germline gives CDR1 KGHSH, CDR2 LQKENI. V shed 3 bases and J shed 3 bases, with 8 bases lying between them. The whole variable domain, filled in from reference TRBV18 and TRBJ1-1, reads NAGVMQNPRHLVRRRGQEARLRCSPMKGHSHVYWYRQLPEEGLKFMVYLQKENIIDESGMPKERFSAEFPKEGPSILRIQQVVRGDSAAYFCASSPLGDTEAFFGQGTRLTVV.

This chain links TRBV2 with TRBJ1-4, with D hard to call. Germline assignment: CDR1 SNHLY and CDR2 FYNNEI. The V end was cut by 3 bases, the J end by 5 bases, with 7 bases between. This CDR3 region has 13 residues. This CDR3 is CASSDRRNEKLFF. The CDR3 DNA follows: TGTGCCAGCAGTGACCGGCGGAATGAAAAACTGTTTTTT.

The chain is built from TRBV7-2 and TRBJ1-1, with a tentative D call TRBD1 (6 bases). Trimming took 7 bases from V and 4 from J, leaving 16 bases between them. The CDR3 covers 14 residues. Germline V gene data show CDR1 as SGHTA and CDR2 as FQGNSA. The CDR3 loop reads CASKGDTGSTEAFF. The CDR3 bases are TGTGCCAGCAAGGGGGACACAGGGAGCACTGAAGCTTTCTTT.

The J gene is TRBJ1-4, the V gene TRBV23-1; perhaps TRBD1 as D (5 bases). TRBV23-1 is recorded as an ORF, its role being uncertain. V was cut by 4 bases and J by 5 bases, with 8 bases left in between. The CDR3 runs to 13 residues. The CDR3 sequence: CASSPPGNEKLFF. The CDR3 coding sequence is TGCGCCAGCAGTCCTCCAGGGAATGAAAAACTGTTTTTT.

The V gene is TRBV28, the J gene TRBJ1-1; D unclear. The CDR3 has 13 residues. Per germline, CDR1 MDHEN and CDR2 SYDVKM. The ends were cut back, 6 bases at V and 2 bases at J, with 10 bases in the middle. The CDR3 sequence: CASRRRVNTEAFF. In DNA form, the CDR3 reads TGTGCCAGCAGGCGGAGGGTTAACACTGAAGCTTTCTTT.

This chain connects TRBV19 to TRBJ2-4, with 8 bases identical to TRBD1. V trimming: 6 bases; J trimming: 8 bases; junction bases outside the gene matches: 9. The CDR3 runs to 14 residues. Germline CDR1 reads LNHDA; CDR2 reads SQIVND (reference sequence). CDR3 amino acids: CASSQDRAVDIQYF. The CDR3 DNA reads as TGTGCCAGTAGCCAGGACAGGGCTGTGGACATTCAGTACTTC. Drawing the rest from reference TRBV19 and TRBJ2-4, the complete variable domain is DGGITQSPKYLFRKEGQNVTLSCEQNLNHDAMYWYRQDPGQGLRLIYYSQIVNDFQKGDIAEGYSVSREKKESFPLTVTSAQKNPTAFYLCASSQDRAVDIQYFGAGTRLSVL.

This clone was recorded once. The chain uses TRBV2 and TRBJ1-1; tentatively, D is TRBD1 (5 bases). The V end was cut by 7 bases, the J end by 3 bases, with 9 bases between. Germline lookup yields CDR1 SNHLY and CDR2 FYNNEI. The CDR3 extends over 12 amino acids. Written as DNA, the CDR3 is TGTGCCAGCATTGCGGGGGACACTGAAGCTTTCTTT. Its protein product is CASIAGDTEAFF.

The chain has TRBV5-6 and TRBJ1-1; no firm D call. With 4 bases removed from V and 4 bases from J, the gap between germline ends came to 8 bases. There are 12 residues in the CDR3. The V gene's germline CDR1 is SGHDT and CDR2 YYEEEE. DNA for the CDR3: TGTGCCAGCAGCATGGGTAGCACTGAAGCTTTCTTT. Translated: CASSMGSTEAFF.

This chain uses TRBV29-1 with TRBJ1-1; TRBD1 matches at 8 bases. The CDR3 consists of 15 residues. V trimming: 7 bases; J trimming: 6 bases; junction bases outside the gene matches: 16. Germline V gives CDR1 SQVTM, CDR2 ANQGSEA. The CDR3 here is CSGSGPGQGRPEAFF. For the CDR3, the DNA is TGCAGCGGTAGCGGTCCCGGACAGGGAAGGCCTGAAGCTTTCTTT. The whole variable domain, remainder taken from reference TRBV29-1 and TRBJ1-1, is SAVISQKPSRDICQRGTSLTIQCQVDSQVTMMFWYRQQPGQSLTLIATANQGSEATYESGFVIDKFPISRPNLTFSTLTVSNMSPEDSSIYLCSGSGPGQGRPEAFFGQGTRLTVV.

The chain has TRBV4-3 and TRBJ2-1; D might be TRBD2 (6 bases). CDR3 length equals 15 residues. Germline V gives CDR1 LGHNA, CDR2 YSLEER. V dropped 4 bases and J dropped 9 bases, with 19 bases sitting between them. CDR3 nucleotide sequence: TGCGCCAGCAGCCGATCCGGGACTGCACTCATTGAGCAGTTCTTC. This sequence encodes CASSRSGTALIEQFF.

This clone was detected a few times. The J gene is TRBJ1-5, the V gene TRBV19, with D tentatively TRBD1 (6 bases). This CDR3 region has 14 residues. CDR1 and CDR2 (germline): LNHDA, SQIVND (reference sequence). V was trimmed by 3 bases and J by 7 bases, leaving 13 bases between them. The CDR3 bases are TGTGCCAGTAGTATTTTAGGGGGACACCAGCCCCAGCATTTT. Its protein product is CASSILGGHQPQHF.

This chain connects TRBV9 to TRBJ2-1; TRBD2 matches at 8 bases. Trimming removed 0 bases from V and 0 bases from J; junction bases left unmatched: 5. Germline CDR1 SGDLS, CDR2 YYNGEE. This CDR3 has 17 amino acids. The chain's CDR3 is CASSVDSGTSSYNEQFF. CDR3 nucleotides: TGTGCCAGCAGCGTAGACTCTGGGACTAGCTCCTACAATGAGCAGTTCTTC.

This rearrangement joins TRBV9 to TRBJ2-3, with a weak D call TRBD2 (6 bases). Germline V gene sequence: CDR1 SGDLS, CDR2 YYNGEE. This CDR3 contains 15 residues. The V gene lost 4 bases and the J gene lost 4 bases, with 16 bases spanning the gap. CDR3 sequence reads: CASSPRLAVADTQYF. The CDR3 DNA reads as TGTGCCAGCAGCCCCCGGTTAGCGGTCGCAGATACGCAGTATTTT.

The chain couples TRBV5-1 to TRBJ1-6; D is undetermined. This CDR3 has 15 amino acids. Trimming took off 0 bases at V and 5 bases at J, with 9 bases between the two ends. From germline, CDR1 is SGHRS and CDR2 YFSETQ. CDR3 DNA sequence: TGCGCCAGCAGCTTGGATTCCCCGGATAATTCACCCCTCCACTTT. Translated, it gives CASSLDSPDNSPLHF.

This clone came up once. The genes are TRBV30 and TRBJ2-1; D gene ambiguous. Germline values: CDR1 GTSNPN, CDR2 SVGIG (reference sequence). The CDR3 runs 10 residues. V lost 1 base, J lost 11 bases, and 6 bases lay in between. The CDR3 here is CAWSGLKQFF. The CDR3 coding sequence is TGTGCCTGGAGTGGCCTAAAGCAGTTCTTC.

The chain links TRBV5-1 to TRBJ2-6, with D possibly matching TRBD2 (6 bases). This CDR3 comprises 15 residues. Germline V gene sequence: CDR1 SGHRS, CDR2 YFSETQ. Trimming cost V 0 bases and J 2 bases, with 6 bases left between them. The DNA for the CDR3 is TGCGCCAGCAGCTTGGGGGGGGCTGGGGCCAACGTCCTGACTTTC. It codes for CASSLGGAGANVLTF.

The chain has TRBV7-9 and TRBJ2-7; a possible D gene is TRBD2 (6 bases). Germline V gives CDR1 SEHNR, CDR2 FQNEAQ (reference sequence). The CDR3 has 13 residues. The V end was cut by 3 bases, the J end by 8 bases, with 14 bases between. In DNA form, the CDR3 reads TGTGCCAGCAGCTTGCCCGGGAGCCAACAGCAGTACTTC. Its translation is CASSLPGSQQQYF.

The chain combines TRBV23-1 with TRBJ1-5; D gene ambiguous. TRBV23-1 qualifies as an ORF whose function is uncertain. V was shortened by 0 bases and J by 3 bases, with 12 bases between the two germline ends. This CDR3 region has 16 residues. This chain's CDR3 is CASSQSTGSTNQPQHF. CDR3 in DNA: TGCGCCAGCAGTCAATCGACGGGGTCTACCAATCAGCCCCAGCATTTT.